Sequencing of this T cell receptor (beta chain) was carried out in a study of identical twins (dated by TCRdb to the mid-2010s). Regarding the research as a whole: The study deep-sequenced TCR alpha and beta repertoires from monozygotic twins, unrelated adults of various ages and cord blood to test whether fetal clonotypes persist. To rule out contamination, the twin experiments were replicated at different times with different library preparation protocols.

All donors were healthy Caucasians. The researchers also sequenced three unrelated adults who were not twins: a male aged 18 to 29, a male aged 50 to 60, and a female aged 50 to 60. Using Miltenyi CD45RO+ enrichment and human naive T-cell isolation kits, memory (CD45RO+) and naive T cells were isolated from PBMC. This clonotype has more than one count but fewer than ten. Its binding antigen is unknown. Per-base quality was not reported, and no clone a single base away is much larger than it. Library preparation employed 5' RACE. The data were produced on an Illumina HiSeq 2000. Template switching introduced a universal primer binding site; the final cDNA contained a unique molecular identifier, enabling accurate counting of TCR cDNA molecules. Specific primers in the conserved constant-segment region were used to synthesize first-strand cDNA for TCR alpha and beta chains. To control for contamination, every cDNA library was double barcoded, receiving both a SMART-Mk sample barcode and Illumina barcodes. TruSeq adapter sequences and Illumina sample barcodes were added in two successive PCR steps. Sequencing of the TCR alpha and beta cDNA libraries was done on the Illumina HiSeq platform using custom primers. Per the authors' processing: Unique molecular identifiers were extracted from raw reads with MiGEC, and CDR3 positions were determined with MiXCR. For each individual, recombination models were inferred using an EM algorithm with the repgenHMM and IGoR tools. Shared clonotype analysis was performed with the tcR package in R, normalizing sharing by the product of cloneset sizes. To study raw recombination free of thymic and clonal selection effects, out-of-frame nonproductive sequences were analyzed. Clones were called with MiXCR by TCRdb after fastp trimmed the public reads at Q25, and only in-frame beta chains were retained. Each CDR3 protein appears once, grouped with its most common genes and DNA. The V and J calls were not made by the authors but by TCRdb's processing. This sample holds about 450,000 distinct CDR3 sequences; roughly 20% were observed only once. Of the sample, approximately 12% is held by the ten largest clones.

Overall results and qualifications from the work: Abundant cord blood beta clonotypes carried fewer insertions; young adult naive repertoires showed a weaker similar trend, while memory repertoires showed none. Zero-insertion analyses could be partly confounded by invariant T cells such as MAIT and iNKT, although diverse VJ usage argued against such confounding for most clonotypes. Out-of-frame TCR alpha sequences shared between twins showed an excess of low generation-probability sequences compared with coincidental sharing between unrelated individuals. Because the same donors could not be followed over many years, the conclusions relied on cross-sectional statistical analysis. Out-of-frame TCR alpha sharing in monozygotic twins was systematically underestimated by recombination models, whereas sharing between unrelated individuals was in agreement with the recombination models. A weaker excess of twin sharing was found in beta out-of-frame sequences because the signal-to-noise ratio was lowered by fewer shared sequences.

This receptor was identified in a man aged 50-60 years in good health. Sequencing was performed on naive T cells sorted from blood. The cell subset or site label on this specimen signifies: cells isolated with a human naive T-cell isolation kit.

CDR3 protein: CASTPPGGQGTEAFF. In nucleotides, the sequence is TGTGCCAGCACCCCTCCGGGGGGACAGGGGACTGAAGCTTTCTTT. The chain couples TRBV6-1 to TRBJ1-1; 10 middle bases align to TRBD1. From V the trimming removes 7 bases and from J it removes 5 bases, while the gene matches leave 10 bases of the junction unaccounted for. CDR1 and CDR2, looked up from the germline V gene, are MNHNS and SASEGT. The CDR3, cysteine through phenylalanine, is 15 amino acids long. The CDR3 DNA has 45 bases and is translated from base 1.